This TCR beta chain was found in a study of blood T cell repertoires in COVID-19. Overall study context: Acute and convalescent COVID-19 specimens originated in the United States, Italy and Spain. PBMCs, B-cell-depleted T cells, or T cells were the source of the cDNA or gDNA that made up the material.

The germline V gene encodes CDR1 SGHVS and CDR2 FNYEAQ. Trimming left V 4 bases short and J 1 base short, with 16 bases between. The CDR3 has 16 amino acids. Generated by immunoSEQ multiplex PCR, the TCRdb table keeps only in-frame clones and is missing some. This sample has approximately 150,000 clones; about 82% occur once, and the top ten carry roughly 6.4%. The study recruited people aged about 18 to 89 years across about 25 US areas. What the recovered Cohort 3 donors had was two negative PCRs, clearance, or symptom resolution. The chain uses TRBV7-6 and TRBJ1-1; TRBD1 might be the D (5 bases). The receptor was derived from a woman in her forties who had recovered from COVID-19. The material sequenced was PBMCs or T cells enriched from blood (not recorded which). This chain's CDR3 is CASSSPQGNWNTEAFF. CDR3 bases: TGTGCCAGCAGCTCACCCCAGGGAAATTGGAACACTGAAGCTTTCTTT.